Included here is one TCR beta chain sequence, with context. Its antigen is undetermined. With 3 bases removed from V and 1 base from J, the gap between germline ends came to 10 bases. The germline V gene has CDR1 LNHDA and CDR2 SQIVND (reference sequence). This CDR3 is built from 14 residues. These data come from a study of graft-versus-host responses after intestinal transplantation. At the level of the study: Transplantation in recipients was multivisceral, liver-intestinal, or isolated intestinal. All of the recipients had induction that used anti-thymocyte globulin, then tacrolimus and steroids for approximately 3 years. General observations from the study: Investigators detected GvH clones in recipient marrow, with some emerging earlier in ileum or blood. Within the allografts of patients who had graft-donor T cell macrochimerism, graft-versus-host to host-versus-graft clonal ratios were high.

Sequencing was performed with immunoSEQ multiplex PCR; in TCRdb, only in-frame clones are kept and a portion is missing. The sample has roughly 92,000 clones, roughly 90% seen once; the top ten hold around 0.1%. The chain uses TRBV19 and TRBJ2-7; D not certain. Sequenced material: unstimulated CD4+ T cells sorted from spleen or lymph node cells, taken before intestinal transplant. This sequence originates from a human donor who received an intestinal transplant. This CDR3 is CASSIIGRSYEQYF. CDR3 in DNA: TGTGCCAGTAGTATTATTGGGCGTTCCTACGAGCAGTACTTC. Using reference TRBV19 and TRBJ2-7 for the parts outside the CDR3, the full variable domain is DGGITQSPKYLFRKEGQNVTLSCEQNLNHDAMYWYRQDPGQGLRLIYYSQIVNDFQKGDIAEGYSVSREKKESFPLTVTSAQKNPTAFYLCASSIIGRSYEQYFGPGTRLTVT.